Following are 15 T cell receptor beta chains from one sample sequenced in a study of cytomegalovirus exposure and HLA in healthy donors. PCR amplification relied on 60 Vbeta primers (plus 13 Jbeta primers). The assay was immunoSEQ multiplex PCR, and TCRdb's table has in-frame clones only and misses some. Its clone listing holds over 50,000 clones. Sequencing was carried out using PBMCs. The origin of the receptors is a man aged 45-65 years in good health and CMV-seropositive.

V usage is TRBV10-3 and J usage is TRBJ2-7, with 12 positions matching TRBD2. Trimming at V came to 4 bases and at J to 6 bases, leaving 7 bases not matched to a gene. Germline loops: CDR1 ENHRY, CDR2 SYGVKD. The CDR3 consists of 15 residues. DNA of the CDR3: TGTGCCATCAGTGTCGAGACTAGCGGGAGTGGCGAGCAGTACTTC. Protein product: CAISVETSGSGEQYF.

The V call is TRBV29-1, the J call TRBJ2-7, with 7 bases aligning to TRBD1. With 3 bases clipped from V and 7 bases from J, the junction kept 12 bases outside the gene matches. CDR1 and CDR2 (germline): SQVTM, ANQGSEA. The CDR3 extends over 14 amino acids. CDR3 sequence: CSVDLPGQRSEQYF. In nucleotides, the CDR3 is TGCAGCGTTGATCTACCGGGACAGAGATCGGAGCAGTACTTC.

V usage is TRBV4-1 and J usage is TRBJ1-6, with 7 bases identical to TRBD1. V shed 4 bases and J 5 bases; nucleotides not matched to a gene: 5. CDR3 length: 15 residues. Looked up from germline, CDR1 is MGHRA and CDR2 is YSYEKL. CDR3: CASSPGQVDNSPLHF. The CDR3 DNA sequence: TGCGCCAGCAGCCCAGGACAGGTCGATAATTCACCCCTCCACTTT.

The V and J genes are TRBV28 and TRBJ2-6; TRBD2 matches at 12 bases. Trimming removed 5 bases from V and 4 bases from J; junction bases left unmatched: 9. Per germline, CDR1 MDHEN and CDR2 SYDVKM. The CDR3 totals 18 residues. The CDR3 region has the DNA TGTGCCAGCAGTCGACTAGCGGGAGTGGCAAGAGGGGCCAACGTCCTGACTTTC. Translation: CASSRLAGVARGANVLTF.

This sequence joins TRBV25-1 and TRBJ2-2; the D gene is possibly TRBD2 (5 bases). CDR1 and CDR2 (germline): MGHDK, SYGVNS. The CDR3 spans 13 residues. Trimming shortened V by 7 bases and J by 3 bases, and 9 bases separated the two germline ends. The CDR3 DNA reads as TGTGCCAGCACCAAGGGAGACACCGGGGAGCTGTTTTTT. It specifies CASTKGDTGELFF.

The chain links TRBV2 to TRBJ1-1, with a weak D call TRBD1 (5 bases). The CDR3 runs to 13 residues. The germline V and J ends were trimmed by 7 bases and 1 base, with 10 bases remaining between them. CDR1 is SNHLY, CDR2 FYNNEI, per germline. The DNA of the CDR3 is TGTGCCAGCACTAAAGGGGAGAACACTGAAGCTTTCTTT. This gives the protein CASTKGENTEAFF.

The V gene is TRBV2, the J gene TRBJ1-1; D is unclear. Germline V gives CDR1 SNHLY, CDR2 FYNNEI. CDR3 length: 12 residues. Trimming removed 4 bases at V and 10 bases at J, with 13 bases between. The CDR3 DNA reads TGTGCCAGCAGTGTAGTCCAGAGAGGAGCTTTCTTT. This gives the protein CASSVVQRGAFF. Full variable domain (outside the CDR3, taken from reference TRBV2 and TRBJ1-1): EPEVTQTPSHQVTQMGQEVILRCVPISNHLYFYWYRQILGQKVEFLVSFYNNEISEKSEIFDDQFSVERPDGSNFTLKIRSTKLEDSAMYFCASSVVQRGAFFGQGTRLTVV.

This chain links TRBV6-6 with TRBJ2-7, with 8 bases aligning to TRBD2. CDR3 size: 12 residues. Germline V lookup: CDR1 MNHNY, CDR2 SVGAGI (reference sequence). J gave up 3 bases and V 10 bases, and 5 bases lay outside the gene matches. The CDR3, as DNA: TGTGCCACGCGGGGGGTGGGCTACGAGCAGTACTTC. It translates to CATRGVGYEQYF.

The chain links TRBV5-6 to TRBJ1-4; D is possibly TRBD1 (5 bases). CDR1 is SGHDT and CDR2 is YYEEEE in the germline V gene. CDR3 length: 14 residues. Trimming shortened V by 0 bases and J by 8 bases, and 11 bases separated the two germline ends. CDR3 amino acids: CASSLGLGAEKLFF. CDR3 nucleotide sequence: TGTGCCAGCAGCTTGGGGTTAGGGGCCGAAAAACTGTTTTTT.

CDR3 in amino acids: CASSEAYRQGEQYF. The CDR3 bases are TGTGCCAGCAGTGAAGCGTACAGGCAAGGCGAGCAGTACTTC. This sequence joins TRBV6-1 and TRBJ2-7; D is possibly TRBD1 (5 bases). CDR1 is MNHNS and CDR2 is SASEGT in the germline V gene. This CDR3 region has 14 residues. V was cut by 0 bases and J by 6 bases, with 12 bases left in between.

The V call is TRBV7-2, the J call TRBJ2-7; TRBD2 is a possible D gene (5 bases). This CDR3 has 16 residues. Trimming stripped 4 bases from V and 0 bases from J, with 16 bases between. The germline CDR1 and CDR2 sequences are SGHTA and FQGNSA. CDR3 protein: CASSSSGGGGSYEQYF. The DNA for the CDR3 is TGTGCCAGCAGCTCCTCCGGCGGAGGCGGCTCCTACGAGCAGTACTTC.

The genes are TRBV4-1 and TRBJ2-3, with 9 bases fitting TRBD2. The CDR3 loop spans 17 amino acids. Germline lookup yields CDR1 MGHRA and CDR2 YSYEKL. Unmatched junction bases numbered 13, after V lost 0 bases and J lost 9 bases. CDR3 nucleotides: TGCGCCAGCAGCCAAGAGGGAGCAGCGGGGGGCGACGGAACGCAGTATTTT. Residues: CASSQEGAAGGDGTQYF.

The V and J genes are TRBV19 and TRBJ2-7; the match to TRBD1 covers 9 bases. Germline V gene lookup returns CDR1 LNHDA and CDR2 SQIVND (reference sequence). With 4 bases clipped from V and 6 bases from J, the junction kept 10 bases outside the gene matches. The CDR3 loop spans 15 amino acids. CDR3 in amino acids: CASSTYRGPTSEQYF. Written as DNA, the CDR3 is TGTGCCAGTAGTACCTACAGGGGGCCAACCTCCGAGCAGTACTTC. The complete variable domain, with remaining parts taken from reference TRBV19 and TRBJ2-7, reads DGGITQSPKYLFRKEGQNVTLSCEQNLNHDAMYWYRQDPGQGLRLIYYSQIVNDFQKGDIAEGYSVSREKKESFPLTVTSAQKNPTAFYLCASSTYRGPTSEQYFGPGTRLTVT.

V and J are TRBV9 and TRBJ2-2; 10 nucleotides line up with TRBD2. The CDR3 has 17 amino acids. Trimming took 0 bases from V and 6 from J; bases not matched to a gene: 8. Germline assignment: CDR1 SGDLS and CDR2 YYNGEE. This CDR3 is CASSVGASGSGAGELFF. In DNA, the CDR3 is TGTGCCAGCAGCGTAGGGGCTAGCGGGAGCGGTGCCGGGGAGCTGTTTTTT.

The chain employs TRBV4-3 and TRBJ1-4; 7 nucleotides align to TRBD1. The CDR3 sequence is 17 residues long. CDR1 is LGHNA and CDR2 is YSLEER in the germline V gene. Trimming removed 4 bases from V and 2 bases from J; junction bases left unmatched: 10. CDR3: CASSRLGFRGTNEKLFF. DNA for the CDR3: TGCGCCAGCAGCCGTCTAGGTTTCAGGGGGACTAATGAAAAACTGTTTTTT.